This TCR beta chain appears in the sequencing data of a study of cytomegalovirus exposure and HLA in healthy donors. Germline V gene lookup returns CDR1 SGHTA and CDR2 FQGNSA. The CDR3 contains 16 residues. The junction had 7 bases not matched to a gene; V was cut back by 5 bases and J by 5 bases. Primers for the PCR totalled 60 Vbeta and 13 Jbeta. The repertoire was sequenced with immunoSEQ multiplex PCR; TCRdb's copy has only in-frame clones and lacks some. The sample carries approximately 160,000 clones, around 76% recorded once. This sequence was found in a girl aged 5-17 years in good health and CMV-seropositive. The J gene is TRBJ2-2, the V gene TRBV7-2; 11 bases align to TRBD1. Material for sequencing was PBMCs. This CDR3 reads CASSRAGTGGTGELFF. CDR3 in DNA: TGTGCCAGCAGCCGTGCCGGGACAGGGGGTACCGGGGAGCTGTTTTTT.